Listed here are 23 T cell receptor beta chains from one sample, sequenced in a study of cytomegalovirus exposure and HLA in healthy donors. The study ran its PCR with 60 Vbeta and 13 Jbeta primers. TCRdb keeps only in-frame clones here, not all; method: immunoSEQ multiplex PCR. The sample lists approximately 120,000 clones, about 81% occurring once. Input material: PBMCs. The receptors come from a woman between 25 and 40 years old in good health and CMV-seronegative.

This chain links TRBV7-9 with TRBJ1-1; D possibly corresponds to TRBD1 (6 bases). Trimming removed 6 bases at V and 1 base at J, with 12 bases between. This CDR3 has 14 residues. CDR1 and CDR2 (germline): SEHNR, FQNEAQ (reference sequence). In DNA form, the CDR3 reads TGTGCCAGCAGGGGCGGGGGGCGGAACACTGAAGCTTTCTTT. It is translated as CASRGGGRNTEAFF. Drawing the rest from reference TRBV7-9 and TRBJ1-1, the complete variable domain is DTGVSQNPRHKITKRGQNVTFRCDPISEHNRLYWYRQTLGQGPEFLTYFQNEAQLEKSRLLSDRFSAERPKGSFSTLEIQRTEQGDSAMYLCASRGGGRNTEAFFGQGTRLTVV.

V and J are TRBV6-6 and TRBJ2-7, with 9 bases lining up with TRBD1. The CDR3 is 13 residues long. V shed 6 bases and J 5 bases; nucleotides not matched to a gene: 5. Germline CDR1 MNHNY, CDR2 SVGAGI (reference sequence). The CDR3 loop reads CASSPGQGDEQYF. For the CDR3, the DNA is TGTGCCAGCAGCCCGGGACAGGGAGACGAGCAGTACTTC.

The chain carries TRBV19 and TRBJ2-4, with 7 positions matching TRBD1. J was trimmed by 3 bases and V by 5 bases; bases with no gene match: 4. CDR1 is LNHDA and CDR2 is SQIVND in the germline V gene (reference sequence). CDR3 length equals 14 residues. In nucleotides, the CDR3 is TGTGCCAGTAGTCAGGGGACAGTCAAAAACATTCAGTACTTC. The encoded protein is CASSQGTVKNIQYF.

This clone was counted only a few times. The rearrangement links TRBV12-5 to TRBJ2-7; the D gene is possibly TRBD1 (6 bases). This CDR3 has 17 amino acids. Between the trimmed V and J ends, which lost 1 base and 3 bases, there was a span of 19 bases. Germline V gene lookup returns CDR1 LGHNT and CDR2 FRNRAP. Written as DNA, the CDR3 is TGTGCTAGTGGTTTGGCCTATCTCCGGGACAAACACTACGAGCAGTACTTC. It codes for CASGLAYLRDKHYEQYF.

V usage is TRBV19 and J usage is TRBJ2-7; 9 bases are shared with TRBD1. V trimming: 5 bases; J trimming: 3 bases; junction bases outside the gene matches: 8. CDR3 size: 15 residues. The germline V gene has CDR1 LNHDA and CDR2 SQIVND (reference sequence). The CDR3 nucleotides are TGTGCCAGTAGTCCTCGGGGGACAGGGAACTACGAGCAGTACTTC. Protein product: CASSPRGTGNYEQYF.

This clone was counted between two and nine times. The chain joins TRBV11-2 to TRBJ2-7, with D tentatively TRBD1 (6 bases). Looked up from germline, CDR1 is SGHAT and CDR2 is FQNNGV. Trimming left V 6 bases short and J 2 bases short, with 14 bases between. CDR3 length equals 14 residues. Here the CDR3 reads CASRRQAQTYEQYF. The CDR3 DNA follows: TGTGCCAGCAGACGACAGGCTCAGACCTACGAGCAGTACTTC.

This CDR3 reads CASSSAFRDRSTEAFF. DNA for the CDR3: TGTGCCAGCAGCTCCGCCTTCCGGGACAGGAGCACTGAAGCTTTCTTT. The chain links TRBV5-6 to TRBJ1-1; 8 bases map to TRBD1. CDR1 SGHDT and CDR2 YYEEEE come from the germline V gene. The CDR3 runs 16 residues. V was clipped by 3 bases and J by 4 bases; unmatched bases: 11.

The V and J genes are TRBV18 and TRBJ2-7, with D unclear. CDR1 and CDR2 from the germline V gene are KGHSH and LQKENI. Trimming took 6 bases from V and 6 from J, leaving 12 bases between them. The CDR3 runs to 12 residues. The CDR3 DNA is TGTGCCAGCTCGATCAATTCGGGCGAGCAGTACTTC. Its translation: CASSINSGEQYF.

The chain combines TRBV2 with TRBJ2-5; D is undetermined. Deletions cut 9 bases from V and 5 bases from J, with 16 bases between. The germline gives CDR1 SNHLY, CDR2 FYNNEI. The CDR3 is 13 residues long. Here the CDR3 reads CASTNTPGETQYF. CDR3 DNA: TGTGCCAGTACTAACACGCCCGGGGAGACCCAGTACTTC.

This chain connects TRBV7-9 to TRBJ2-2; 8 bases are a match to TRBD1. Trimming at V came to 2 bases and at J to 5 bases, leaving 7 bases not matched to a gene. The germline V gene encodes CDR1 SEHNR and CDR2 FQNEAQ (reference sequence). The CDR3 sequence is 16 residues long. The CDR3 DNA is TGTGCCAGCAGCTTATTTGGACAGGGAGGAACCGGGGAGCTGTTTTTT. Its protein is CASSLFGQGGTGELFF.

The rearrangement uses TRBV10-1 and TRBJ2-1; TRBD2 matches 8 bases. CDR1 is WNHNN and CDR2 is SYGVQD in the germline V gene (reference sequence). Trimming at V came to 0 bases and at J to 3 bases, leaving 4 bases not matched to a gene. This CDR3 has 16 amino acids. Written as DNA, the CDR3 is TGCGCCAGCAGTGAGTCGGGGCGGGGGGACTACAATGAGCAGTTCTTC. Amino acids: CASSESGRGDYNEQFF.

The CDR3 spells CSVDEETNGYTF. DNA for the CDR3: TGCAGCGTTGACGAAGAGACAAATGGCTACACCTTC. The chain employs TRBV29-1 and TRBJ1-2; D is ambiguous. Trimming took 3 bases from V and 6 from J, leaving 11 bases between them. CDR3 length: 12 amino acids. Germline CDR1 and CDR2: SQVTM and ANQGSEA. Using reference TRBV29-1 and TRBJ1-2 for the parts outside the CDR3, the full variable domain is SAVISQKPSRDICQRGTSLTIQCQVDSQVTMMFWYRQQPGQSLTLIATANQGSEATYESGFVIDKFPISRPNLTFSTLTVSNMSPEDSSIYLCSVDEETNGYTFGSGTRLTVV.

This clone was observed a few times. The J gene is TRBJ2-5, the V gene TRBV21-1; TRBD2, as called in the table, went unchecked against the DNA. TRBV21-1 is tagged as a pseudogene. The CDR3 is 17 residues long. The CDR3 DNA follows: TGTGCCAGCAGCAAAGCCCCGGGACTAGCGGGCCAAGAGACCCAGTACTTC. Protein sequence: CASSKAPGLAGQETQYF.

In nucleotides, the CDR3 is TGTGCCAGCAGTTACACTCAAGGGGCGAAGACCCAGTACTTC. Residues: CASSYTQGAKTQYF. J is TRBJ2-5 and V is TRBV6-5, with a weak D call TRBD1 (5 bases). CDR1 is MNHEY and CDR2 is SVGAGI in the germline V gene. Trimming removed 2 bases at V and 6 bases at J, with 13 bases between. This CDR3 has 14 residues.

The CDR3 region is CASSGASSGANVLTF. CDR3 DNA: TGCGCCAGCAGCGGGGCCTCCTCTGGGGCCAACGTCCTGACTTTC. The chain employs TRBV5-1 and TRBJ2-6, with D possibly TRBD1 on 5 matching bases. Germline values: CDR1 SGHRS, CDR2 YFSETQ. The CDR3 contains 15 residues. V lost 4 bases and J lost 0, with 8 bases in between.

This chain links TRBV12-5 with TRBJ2-1, with a tentative D call TRBD1 (5 bases). Per the germline V gene, CDR1 is LGHNT and CDR2 is FRNRAP. The CDR3 spans 17 residues. The V and J ends lost 4 bases and 1 base respectively, with 17 bases between them. DNA of the CDR3: TGTGCTAGTGGTTCGGCAGGGCTATGGGGATCCTACAATGAGCAGTTCTTC. Translation: CASGSAGLWGSYNEQFF.

V is TRBV7-8 and J is TRBJ2-5; perhaps TRBD1 as D (5 bases). V was cut by 2 bases and J by 2 bases, with 15 bases left in between. This CDR3 comprises 16 residues. The germline V gene encodes CDR1 SGHVS and CDR2 FQNEAQ. As DNA, the CDR3 is TGTGCCAGCAGCTTAAGGGGTGAGGCTTCACAAGAGACCCAGTACTTC. Translated: CASSLRGEASQETQYF.

As regards this clone: Other DNA sequences of this sample code for an identical CDR3. The chain is built from TRBV6-5 and TRBJ1-4; weak D call: TRBD1 (5 bases). With 2 bases removed from V and 0 bases from J, the gap between germline ends came to 7 bases. Germline V CDR1 and CDR2: MNHEY, SVGAGI. CDR3 length equals 15 residues. CDR3 in amino acids: CASSYGGSTNEKLFF. Written as DNA, the CDR3 is TGTGCCAGCAGTTACGGGGGGTCAACTAATGAAAAACTGTTTTTT.

V is TRBV14 and J is TRBJ2-1; D may be TRBD2 (5 bases). CDR1 SGHDN and CDR2 FVKESK come from the germline V gene. The CDR3 sequence is 15 residues long. Trimming stripped 0 bases from V and 9 bases from J, with 15 bases between. The CDR3 nucleotides read TGTGCCAGCAGCCAAGAACCCCCTACTAGGTTTGAGCAGTTCTTC. The encoded protein is CASSQEPPTRFEQFF.

The V and J genes are TRBV7-6 and TRBJ2-7; tentative D call: TRBD1 (5 bases). From germline, CDR1 is SGHVS and CDR2 FNYEAQ. Trimming left V 1 base short and J 3 bases short, with 13 bases between. The CDR3 length is 15 residues. The CDR3 here is CASSLDRQASYEQYF. DNA of the CDR3: TGTGCCAGCAGCTTAGACAGGCAGGCAAGCTACGAGCAGTACTTC. The complete variable domain, with remaining parts taken from reference TRBV7-6 and TRBJ2-7, reads GAGVSQSPRYKVTKRGQDVALRCDPISGHVSLYWYRQALGQGPEFLTYFNYEAQQDKSGLPNDRFSAERPEGSISTLTIQRTEQRDSAMYRCASSLDRQASYEQYFGPGTRLTVT.

CDR3 region: CAGPSGGGNIQYF. CDR3 sequence (DNA): TGCGCCGGCCCAAGCGGAGGCGGAAACATTCAGTACTTC. This chain uses TRBV10-1 with TRBJ2-4, with D tentatively TRBD2 (5 bases). The germline V gene encodes CDR1 WNHNN and CDR2 SYGVQD (reference sequence). V was clipped by 11 bases and J by 6 bases, with 17 bases between them. There are 13 residues in the CDR3.

The V gene is TRBV7-8, the J gene TRBJ2-7, with TRBD1 matching 7 bases. Germline V gene data show CDR1 as SGHVS and CDR2 as FQNEAQ. V was pared by 5 bases and J by 2 bases, with 9 bases of the junction left unmatched. The CDR3 covers 15 residues. DNA of the CDR3: TGTGCCAGCAGCCGAGACAGGGTGCGGACCTACGAGCAGTACTTC. Its protein product is CASSRDRVRTYEQYF. The whole variable domain, remainder taken from reference TRBV7-8 and TRBJ2-7, is GAGVSQSPRYKVAKRGQDVALRCDPISGHVSLFWYQQALGQGPEFLTYFQNEAQLDKSGLPSDRFFAERPEGSVSTLKIQRTQQEDSAVYLCASSRDRVRTYEQYFGPGTRLTVT.

This chain uses TRBV6-1 with TRBJ2-7; D is perhaps TRBD2 (6 bases). The V gene's germline CDR1 is MNHNS and CDR2 SASEGT. V lost 4 bases to trimming and J lost 2 bases, with 12 bases between them. The CDR3 is made up of 14 amino acids. Here the CDR3 reads CASSGGNWAYEQYF. CDR3 DNA sequence: TGTGCCAGCAGTGGCGGGAATTGGGCCTACGAGCAGTACTTC.